The text below deals with one T cell receptor (beta chain). Its antigen is currently unknown. Repertoires were generated with immunoSEQ multiplex PCR, while TCRdb's copy carries only in-frame clones and drops some. The repertoire holds tens of thousands of clones, with about 80% as singletons. The data belong to a study of T cells in narcolepsy. Study context: Donors had narcolepsy type 1 or type 2, or were healthy controls.

Study results and caveats: Comparing one patient's CSF and blood CD4+ clonotypes highlighted HCRT- and TRIB2-specific autoreactive clonotypes. No autoreactive T cell clone sequences appeared in some memory CD4+ repertoires. Healthy controls reportedly lacked the autoreactive clonotypes serially found in patients' blood.

V was cut by 5 bases and J by 9 bases, with 20 bases left in between. The CDR3 is made up of 14 amino acids. Germline V CDR1 and CDR2: MNHEY, SMNVEV (reference sequence). V gene TRBV27 combines with J gene TRBJ2-7; D may be TRBD1 (6 bases). The sample was memory (CD45RA-) CD4+ T cells from blood. This receptor was obtained from a human donor in good health. CDR3 sequence: CASSVAVGHSMQYF. The DNA of the CDR3 is TGTGCCAGCAGTGTAGCCGTGGGACATTCTATGCAGTACTTC.